Described below is a single TCR beta chain sequence and its context. Antigen unknown. The data originate from a study of T cell repertoires and HLA-DP antigens. Measured with immunoSEQ multiplex PCR; TCRdb has only the in-frame clones, and not every one. The profile shows around 90,000 clones, around nine tenths of them singletons. V lost 0 bases and J 4 bases, leaving 3 bases between the germline ends. Germline V gene sequence: CDR1 DFQATT, CDR2 SNEGSKA (reference sequence). This CDR3 has 11 amino acids. The chain recombines TRBV20-1 with TRBJ2-5; D is unresolved. Sample: CD4+ T cells from PBMCs. This receptor was identified in a man aged 50-59 years in good health and CMV-seronegative. The CDR3 region is CSARDLETQYF. The CDR3 DNA reads as TGCAGTGCTAGAGATTTAGAGACCCAGTACTTC.